This T cell receptor beta chain came from a study of vaccination and CD4 T cells after COVID-19. The V and J ends lost 3 bases and 9 bases respectively, with 18 bases between them. CDR3 size: 15 residues. CDR1 and CDR2 (germline): MNHEY, SMNVEV (reference sequence). This clonotype occurred once. TCRdb analysed the PCR reads with MiXCR anew, one entry per CDR3 protein. Of around 37,000 distinct CDR3 sequences in the sample, 35% to 45% were seen once. Time point meaning: late sampling 161 to 241 days after vaccination in three convalescent patients. This sequence originates from a human donor who had recovered from COVID-19. Sample: CD4+ T cells from blood, taken about 7 months after SARS-CoV-2 vaccination. V usage is TRBV27 and J usage is TRBJ2-1; D could derive from TRBD1 or TRBD2 (5 bases each). CDR3 coding DNA: TGTGCCAGCAGTTTCCGCAGGGAGATTTCCCCTGAGCAGTTCTTC. Its translation is CASSFRREISPEQFF.